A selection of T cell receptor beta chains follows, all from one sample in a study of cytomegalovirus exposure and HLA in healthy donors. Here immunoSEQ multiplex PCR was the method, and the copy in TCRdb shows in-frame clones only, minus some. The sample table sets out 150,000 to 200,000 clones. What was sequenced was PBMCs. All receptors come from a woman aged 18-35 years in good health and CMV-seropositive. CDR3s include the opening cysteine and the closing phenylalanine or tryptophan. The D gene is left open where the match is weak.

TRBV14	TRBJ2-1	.	TGTGCCAGCAGCCAAGGAGAGACGCTAGCAGGCTACAATGAGCAGTTCTTC	CASSQGETLAGYNEQFF
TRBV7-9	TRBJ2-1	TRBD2	TGTGCCAGCAGCTTAATAAGCGGGAGGGAGTCTGAGCAGTTCTTC	CASSLISGRESEQFF
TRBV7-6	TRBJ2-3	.	TGTGCCAGCAGCTCAACAGATACGCAGTATTTT	CASSSTDTQYF
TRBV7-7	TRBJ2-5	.	TGTGCCAGCAGCTTAGGACTGGGTGGGCAAGAGACCCAGTACTTC	CASSLGLGGQETQYF
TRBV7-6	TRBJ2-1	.	TGTGCCAGCAGCTCCGACTCCAATCCCTACAATGAGCAGTTCTTC	CASSSDSNPYNEQFF
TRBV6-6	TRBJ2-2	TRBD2	TGTGCCAGCACCTCTAGCGGGAGTACCGGGGAGCTGTTTTTT	CASTSSGSTGELFF
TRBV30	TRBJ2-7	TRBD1	TGTGCCTGGAGTAAGCAGGGGGCCAACGAGCAGTACTTC	CAWSKQGANEQYF
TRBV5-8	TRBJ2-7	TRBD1	TGTGCCAGCAGCCGGGACAGGGGCTACGAGCAGTACTTC	CASSRDRGYEQYF
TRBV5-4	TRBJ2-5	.	TGTGCCAGCAGCCCCACCACGGGGGGCGGGGAGACCCAGTACTTC	CASSPTTGGGETQYF
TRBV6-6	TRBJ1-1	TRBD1	TGTGCCAGCAGATTTCAGGGGGAATACACTGAAGCTTTCTTT	CASRFQGEYTEAFF
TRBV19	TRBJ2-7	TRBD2	TGTGCCAGTAAATCGTCCGGGAGGGGATCCTACGAGCAGTACTTC	CASKSSGRGSYEQYF
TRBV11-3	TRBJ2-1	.	TGTGCCAGCAGCAAGACCATAAGGGGCGATGAGCAGTTCTTC	CASSKTIRGDEQFF
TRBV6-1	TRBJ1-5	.	TGTGCCAGCAGTGAAAAAAGAGGAGCATCTCCTTATCAGCCCCAGCATTTT	CASSEKRGASPYQPQHF
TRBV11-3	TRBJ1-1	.	TGTGCCAGCAGCTTAGCGGGTCGGGCCAGGGGCACTGAAGCTTTCTTT	CASSLAGRARGTEAFF
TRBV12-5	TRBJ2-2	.	TGTGCTAGTGGTTTAGGAGGGACCAACACCGGGGAGCTGTTTTTT	CASGLGGTNTGELFF
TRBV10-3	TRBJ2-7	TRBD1	TGTGCCATCAGTAAACAGGGGGTAGGCTACGAGCAGTACTTC	CAISKQGVGYEQYF
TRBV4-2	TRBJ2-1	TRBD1	TGTGCCAGCAGCCTCCGGGACAGGCCGGGGAATGAGCAGTTCTTC	CASSLRDRPGNEQFF
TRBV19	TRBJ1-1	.	TGTGCCAGTAAACCGACGACTTACAGGGAAGCTTTCTTT	CASKPTTYREAFF